These 9 T cell receptor beta chains originate from one sample sequenced in a study of T cell responses to AZD1222 COVID-19 vaccine. Generated by immunoSEQ multiplex PCR, the TCRdb table keeps only in-frame clones and is missing some. The sample yields 65,000 to 85,000 clones, under 90% seen once. This specimen consisted of peripheral blood, obtained on day 0 of AZD1222 vaccination. All receptors derive from an adult in good health.

The chain carries TRBV7-8 and TRBJ1-6, with 9 positions matching TRBD1. This CDR3 region has 15 residues. The V and J ends lost 3 bases and 4 bases, in that order; junction bases with no gene match: 1. Looked up from germline, CDR1 is SGHVS and CDR2 is FQNEAQ. The CDR3 is CASSLGTGYNSPLHF. The CDR3 DNA sequence: TGTGCCAGCAGCTTGGGGACAGGGTATAATTCACCCCTCCACTTT. The full variable domain, its missing parts supplied by reference TRBV7-8 and TRBJ1-6, is GAGVSQSPRYKVAKRGQDVALRCDPISGHVSLFWYQQALGQGPEFLTYFQNEAQLDKSGLPSDRFFAERPEGSVSTLKIQRTQQEDSAVYLCASSLGTGYNSPLHFGNGTRLTVT.

This clone was found many times. The chain joins TRBV6-2 or TRBV6-3 to TRBJ1-1; D remains ambiguous. CDR3 length: 12 residues. The V and J ends lost 5 bases and 1 base respectively, with 5 bases between them. Germline values: CDR1 MNHEY, CDR2 SVGEGT. The CDR3 is CASSARNTEAFF. The CDR3, as DNA: TGTGCCAGCAGTGCCAGGAACACTGAAGCTTTCTTT.

In its sample, this clone was seen a few times. The V gene is TRBV27, the J gene TRBJ2-1, with TRBD2 matching 14 bases. The CDR3 runs to 17 residues. Germline V lookup: CDR1 MNHEY, CDR2 SMNVEV (reference sequence). V trimming: 6 bases; J trimming: 9 bases; junction bases outside the gene matches: 13. This CDR3 reads CASSRTGTSGSLSEQFF. The CDR3 DNA reads TGTGCCAGCAGCCGAACCGGGACTAGCGGGAGTCTAAGTGAGCAGTTCTTC.

As to this clone: Other DNA sequences in the sample encode the same CDR3. CDR3 in DNA: TGTGCCAGCAGTTTGGCAGGTAATCAGCCCCAGCATTTT. Its translation is CASSLAGNQPQHF. The chain combines TRBV12-3 or TRBV12-4 with TRBJ1-5; no clear D gene. The CDR3 consists of 13 residues. The V and J ends lost 3 bases and 4 bases respectively, with 7 bases between them.

The chain links TRBV24-1 to TRBJ2-1, with TRBD1 matching 12 bases. Trimming removed 3 bases from V and 8 bases from J; junction bases left unmatched: 7. The length of the CDR3 is 16 residues. The germline V gene has CDR1 KGHDR and CDR2 SFDVKD. The CDR3 sequence is CATSDLRDRGQDEQFF. Here the CDR3 DNA reads TGTGCCACCAGTGATCTCCGGGACAGGGGGCAGGATGAGCAGTTCTTC.

This sequence joins TRBV11-1 and TRBJ2-7, with D unresolved. The germline V and J ends were trimmed by 3 bases and 4 bases, with 10 bases remaining between them. Germline CDR1 reads SGHAT; CDR2 reads FQDESV (reference sequence). CDR3 length equals 13 residues. CDR3 amino acids: CASSFFQRYEQYF. CDR3 nucleotides: TGTGCCAGCAGCTTTTTTCAGCGTTACGAGCAGTACTTC.

This chain connects TRBV7-8 to TRBJ2-3; 12 bases are a match to TRBD2. This CDR3 region has 19 residues. J lost 5 bases, V lost 0 bases, and 12 bases had no gene match. The germline V gene encodes CDR1 SGHVS and CDR2 FQNEAQ. The CDR3: CASSLALNSSGRARDTQYF. The CDR3 DNA reads as TGTGCCAGCAGCTTAGCGCTAAATTCTAGCGGGAGGGCCAGAGATACGCAGTATTTT.

This chain links TRBV4-3 with TRBJ2-3; 9 nucleotides align to TRBD2. The germline V gene encodes CDR1 LGHNA and CDR2 YSLEER. V lost 1 base to trimming and J lost 4 bases; unmatched junction nucleotides: 6. The CDR3 loop spans 16 amino acids. Here the CDR3 reads CASSQVVAGEPDTQYF. The DNA of the CDR3 is TGCGCCAGCAGCCAAGTCGTAGCGGGAGAGCCAGATACGCAGTATTTT.

The chain recombines TRBV27 with TRBJ2-1; a possible D gene is TRBD1 (6 bases). V was shortened by 4 bases and J by 1 base, with 26 bases between the two germline ends. The CDR3 loop spans 20 amino acids. Germline V gene sequence: CDR1 MNHEY, CDR2 SMNVEV (reference sequence). The CDR3 spells CASSSIEGAHRVVSYNEQFF. The CDR3, as DNA: TGTGCCAGCAGTTCCATTGAGGGCGCCCACAGGGTCGTTTCCTACAATGAGCAGTTCTTC.